This TCR beta chain was identified during a study of blood T cell repertoires in COVID-19. Whole-study context: The United States, Italy and Spain provided the acute and convalescent COVID-19 samples. T cells, B-cell-depleted T cells, or PBMCs provided the cDNA or gDNA that served as material.

Profiled with immunoSEQ multiplex PCR; TCRdb holds only in-frame clones, not every one. The sample lists under 300,000 clones; 85% to 90% were seen once. The CDR3 is made up of 14 amino acids. The V end was cut by 5 bases, the J end by 5 bases, with 15 bases between. The germline gives CDR1 MNHEY, CDR2 SVGAGI. The clonotype comes from a woman aged 40 to 49 with acute or convalescent COVID-19. The sequenced sample consisted of peripheral blood. This chain links TRBV6-5 with TRBJ1-2; D uncertain. CDR3 DNA: TGTGCCAGCAGTCGAAACCGTCCCGAGTATGGCTACACCTTC. This sequence encodes CASSRNRPEYGYTF.